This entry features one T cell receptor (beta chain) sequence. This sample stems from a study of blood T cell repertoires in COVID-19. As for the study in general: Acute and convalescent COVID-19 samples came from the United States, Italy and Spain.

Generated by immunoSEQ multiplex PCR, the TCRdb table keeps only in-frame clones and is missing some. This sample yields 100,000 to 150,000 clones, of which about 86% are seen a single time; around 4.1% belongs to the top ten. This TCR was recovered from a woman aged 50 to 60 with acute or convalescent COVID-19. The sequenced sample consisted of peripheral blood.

The CDR3 sequence is CASSRGTAEAFF. Here the CDR3 DNA reads TGTGCCAGCAGCCGAGGGACAGCTGAAGCTTTCTTT. The rearrangement uses TRBV2 and TRBJ1-1, with 7 bases fitting TRBD1. The V and J ends lost 6 bases and 6 bases, in that order; junction bases with no gene match: 4. The CDR3 contains 12 residues. Germline V CDR1 and CDR2: SNHLY, FYNNEI.